The table lists the clone carrying this TCR beta chain with a few counts. Its specificity is unknown. The CDR3 length is 11 residues. With 4 bases removed from V and 5 bases from J, the gap between germline ends came to 3 bases. Germline V CDR1 and CDR2: MNHEY, SVGEGT. A single record per CDR3 protein comes from TCRdb applying MiXCR to the 5' RACE reads. The data show about 440,000 distinct CDR3 sequences, 20% seen once. This entry comes from a study of T-cell memory formation after mild COVID-19. Study-level findings and limits: The appearance of some responding clones in pre-infection memory suggested that cross-reactive memory joined.

Sequenced input: PBMCs or a T cell subset sorted from them (not recorded which). The sequence was obtained from an adult woman who had mild COVID-19 (a few samples of this study predate the infection). Cell type and time point are not known. V gene TRBV6-2 or TRBV6-3 combines with J gene TRBJ1-3; D remains unclear. The CDR3 coding sequence is TGTGCCAGCAGTTTGCGAAACACCATATATTTT. As protein: CASSLRNTIYF.